This T cell receptor beta chain was sequenced during a study of blood T cells in healthy people across ages. This clonotype has just one count. What it binds is unknown. Study-wide results and limits: The study could not conclusively compare naive and antigen-experienced cells, given its unsorted PBMCs. Higher naive T cell percentage went strongly together with higher TCR beta diversity. Age advanced and TCR beta diversity per million T cells fell, roughly linearly.

CDR1 is SGDLS, CDR2 YYNGEE, per germline. With 6 bases removed from V and 6 bases from J, the gap between germline ends came to 13 bases. There are 14 residues in the CDR3. Using a J-beta primer mix together with a sample-barcoded 5' primer, a second PCR was run for about 6 to 11 cycles. Researchers report that a template-switch adaptor with 12 random nucleotides tagged each cDNA molecule. TCRdb itself ran the 5' RACE reads through MiXCR, one entry per CDR3 protein. The sample carries 1.5 million to 2 million distinct CDR3 sequences, about 49% recorded once. V and J are TRBV9 and TRBJ1-6; possible D gene TRBD1, 6 bases. Material for sequencing was blood. The TCR comes from a woman between 40 and 50 years old in good health. The CDR3 protein is CASNPGQINSPLHF. CDR3 in DNA: TGTGCCAGCAACCCGGGACAAATTAATTCACCCCTCCACTTT.